This T cell receptor (beta chain) was identified in a study of cytomegalovirus exposure and HLA in healthy donors. Turning to the study itself: The approximately 120 validation repertoires were produced on the same platform as the approximately 620 repertoires of the first cohort. This was reported in a later analysis.

The CDR3 runs to 11 residues. Trimming shortened V by 3 bases and J by 6 bases, and 5 bases separated the two germline ends. The germline CDR1 and CDR2 sequences are WSHSY and SAAADI. Here immunoSEQ multiplex PCR was the method, and the copy in TCRdb shows in-frame clones only, minus some. This table holds around 300,000 clones, approximately 88% found once. In regard to this clone: What it binds is unknown.

General study findings and limits: Most TCRs appeared rarely, but some public TCRs recurred in many donors. In vitro checks showed that a few CMV-associated chains really do target CMV antigens.

Sequencing used PBMCs. The chain couples TRBV10-2 to TRBJ1-2; the D is unclear. This TCR was recovered from a man aged 30 to 45 in good health and CMV-seronegative. CDR3 in amino acids: CASSDFNGYTF. CDR3 bases: TGCGCCAGCAGTGATTTCAATGGCTACACCTTC.